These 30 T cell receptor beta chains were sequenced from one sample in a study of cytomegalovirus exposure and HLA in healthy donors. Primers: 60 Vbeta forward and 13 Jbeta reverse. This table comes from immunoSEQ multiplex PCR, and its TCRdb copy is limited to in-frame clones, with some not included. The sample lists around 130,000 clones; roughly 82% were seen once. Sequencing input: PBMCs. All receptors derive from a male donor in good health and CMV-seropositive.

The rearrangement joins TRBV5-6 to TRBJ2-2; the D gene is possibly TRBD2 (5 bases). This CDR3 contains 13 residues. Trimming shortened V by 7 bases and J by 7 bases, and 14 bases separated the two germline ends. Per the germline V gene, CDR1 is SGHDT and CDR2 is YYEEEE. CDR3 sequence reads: CASGVTEGGELFF. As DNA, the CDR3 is TGTGCCAGCGGGGTTACCGAGGGCGGGGAGCTGTTTTTT.

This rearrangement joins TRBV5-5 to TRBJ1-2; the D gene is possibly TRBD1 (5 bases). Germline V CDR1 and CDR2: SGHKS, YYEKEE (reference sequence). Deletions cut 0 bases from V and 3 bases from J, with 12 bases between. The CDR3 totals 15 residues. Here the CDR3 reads CASSLGAPGDYGYTF. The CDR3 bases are TGTGCCAGCAGCTTGGGGGCGCCGGGGGACTATGGCTACACCTTC.

This CDR3 reads CASSRPGQAYEQYF. For the CDR3, the DNA is TGTGCCAGCAGCAGACCGGGACAGGCCTACGAGCAGTACTTC. This chain uses TRBV7-9 with TRBJ2-7; 8 positions agree with TRBD1. The V gene end was trimmed by 5 bases and the J gene end by 2 bases; junction bases not matched to a gene: 5. This CDR3 has 14 residues. The V gene's germline CDR1 is SEHNR and CDR2 FQNEAQ (reference sequence).

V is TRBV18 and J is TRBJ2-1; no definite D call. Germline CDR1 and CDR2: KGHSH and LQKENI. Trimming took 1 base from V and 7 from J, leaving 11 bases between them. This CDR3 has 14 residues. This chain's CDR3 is CASSPLVSRNEQFF. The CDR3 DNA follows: TGTGCCAGCTCACCACTCGTATCGAGGAATGAGCAGTTCTTC.

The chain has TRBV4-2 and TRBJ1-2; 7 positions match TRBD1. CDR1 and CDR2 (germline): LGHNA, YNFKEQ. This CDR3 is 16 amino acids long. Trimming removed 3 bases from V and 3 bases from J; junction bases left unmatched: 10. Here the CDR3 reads CASSQGPQGRYYGYTF. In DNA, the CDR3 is TGTGCCAGCAGCCAGGGTCCACAGGGGAGGTACTATGGCTACACCTTC.

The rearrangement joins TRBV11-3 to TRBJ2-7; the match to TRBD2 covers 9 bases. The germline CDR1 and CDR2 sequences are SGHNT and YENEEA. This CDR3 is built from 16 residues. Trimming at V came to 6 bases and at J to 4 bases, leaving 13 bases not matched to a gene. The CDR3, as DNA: TGTGCCAGCAGGCCCCCGACTAGCGGCCCTTTGTACGAGCAGTACTTC. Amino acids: CASRPPTSGPLYEQYF. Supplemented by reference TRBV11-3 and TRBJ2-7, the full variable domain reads EAGVVQSPRYKIIEKKQPVAFWCNPISGHNTLYWYLQNLGQGPELLIRYENEEAVDDSQLPKDRFSAERLKGVDSTLKIQPAELGDSAVYLCASRPPTSGPLYEQYFGPGTRLTVT.

In nucleotides, the CDR3 is TGTGCCAGCAGCTTAACCAGACAGCCACCTAACTATGGCTACACCTTC. Its translation: CASSLTRQPPNYGYTF. The chain couples TRBV7-8 to TRBJ1-2; D perhaps matches TRBD1 (5 bases). With 2 bases removed from V and 0 bases from J, the gap between germline ends came to 13 bases. Germline values: CDR1 SGHVS, CDR2 FQNEAQ. CDR3 length: 16 residues.

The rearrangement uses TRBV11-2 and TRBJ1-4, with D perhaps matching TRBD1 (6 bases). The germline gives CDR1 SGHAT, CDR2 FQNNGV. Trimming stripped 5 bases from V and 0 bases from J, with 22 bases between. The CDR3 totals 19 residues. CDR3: CASSISGATFLATNEKLFF. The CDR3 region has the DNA TGTGCCAGCAGCATTTCAGGGGCAACTTTCCTTGCAACTAATGAAAAACTGTTTTTT. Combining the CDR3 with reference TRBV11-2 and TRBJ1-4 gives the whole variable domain EAGVAQSPRYKIIEKRQSVAFWCNPISGHATLYWYQQILGQGPKLLIQFQNNGVVDDSQLPKDRFSAERLKGVDSTLKIQPAKLEDSAVYLCASSISGATFLATNEKLFFGSGTQLSVL.

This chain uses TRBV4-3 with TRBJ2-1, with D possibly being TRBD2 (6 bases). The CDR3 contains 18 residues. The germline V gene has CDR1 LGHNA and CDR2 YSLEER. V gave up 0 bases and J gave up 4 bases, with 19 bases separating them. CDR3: CASSQDLSGQGLYNEQFF. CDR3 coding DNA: TGCGCCAGCAGCCAAGATCTAAGCGGGCAGGGTCTTTACAATGAGCAGTTCTTC.

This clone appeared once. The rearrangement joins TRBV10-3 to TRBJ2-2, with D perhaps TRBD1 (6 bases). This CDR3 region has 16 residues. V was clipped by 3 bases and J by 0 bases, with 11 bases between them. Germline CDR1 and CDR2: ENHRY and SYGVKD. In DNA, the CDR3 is TGTGCCATCAGTGACACAGGGTTCGCGAACACCGGGGAGCTGTTTTTT. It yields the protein CAISDTGFANTGELFF.

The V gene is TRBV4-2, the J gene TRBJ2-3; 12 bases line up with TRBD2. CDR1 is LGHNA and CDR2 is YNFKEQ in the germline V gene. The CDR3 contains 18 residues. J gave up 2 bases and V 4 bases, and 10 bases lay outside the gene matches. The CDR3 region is CASSPDLRLAGDTDTQYF. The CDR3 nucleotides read TGTGCCAGCAGCCCAGACCTAAGACTAGCGGGGGACACAGATACGCAGTATTTT.

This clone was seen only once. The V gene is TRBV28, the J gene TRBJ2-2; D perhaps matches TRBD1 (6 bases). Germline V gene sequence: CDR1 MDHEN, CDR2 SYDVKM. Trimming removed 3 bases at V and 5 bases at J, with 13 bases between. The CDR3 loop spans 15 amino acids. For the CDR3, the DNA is TGTGCCAGCAGTTTGTCGCCTCAGGGGACCGGGGAGCTGTTTTTT. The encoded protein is CASSLSPQGTGELFF.

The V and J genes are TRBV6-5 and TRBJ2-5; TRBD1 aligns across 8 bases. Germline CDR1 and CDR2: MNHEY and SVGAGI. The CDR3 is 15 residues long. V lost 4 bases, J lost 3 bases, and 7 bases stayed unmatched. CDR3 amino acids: CASSWTGSIEETQYF. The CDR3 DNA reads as TGTGCCAGCAGTTGGACAGGGAGTATTGAAGAGACCCAGTACTTC.

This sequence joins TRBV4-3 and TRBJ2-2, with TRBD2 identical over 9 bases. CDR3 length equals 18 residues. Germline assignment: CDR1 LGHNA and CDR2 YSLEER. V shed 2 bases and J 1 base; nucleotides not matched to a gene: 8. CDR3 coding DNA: TGCGCCAGCAGCCAACTAATAGCGGGAGTGGGGAACACCGGGGAGCTGTTTTTT. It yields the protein CASSQLIAGVGNTGELFF.

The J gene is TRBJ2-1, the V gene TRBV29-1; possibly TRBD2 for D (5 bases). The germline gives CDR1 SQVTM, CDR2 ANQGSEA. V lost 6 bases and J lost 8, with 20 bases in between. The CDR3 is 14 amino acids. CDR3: CSVAPKVRVDEQFF. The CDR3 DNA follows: TGCAGCGTCGCTCCGAAGGTGAGGGTCGATGAGCAGTTCTTC.

CDR3 amino acids: CASSPSFGAGTDTQYF. The CDR3 nucleotides are TGTGCCAGCAGCCCTTCTTTTGGGGCGGGCACAGATACGCAGTATTTT. J is TRBJ2-3 and V is TRBV4-2; D may be TRBD1 (5 bases). From germline, CDR1 is LGHNA and CDR2 YNFKEQ. The CDR3 is 16 amino acids. V was clipped by 4 bases and J by 1 base, with 15 bases between them.

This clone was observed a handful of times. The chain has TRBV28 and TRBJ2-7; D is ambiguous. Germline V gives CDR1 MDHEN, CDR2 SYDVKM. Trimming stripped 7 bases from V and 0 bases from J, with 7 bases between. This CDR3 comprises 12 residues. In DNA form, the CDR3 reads TGTGCCAGCATCTCGAGCTCCTACGAGCAGTACTTC. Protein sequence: CASISSSYEQYF.

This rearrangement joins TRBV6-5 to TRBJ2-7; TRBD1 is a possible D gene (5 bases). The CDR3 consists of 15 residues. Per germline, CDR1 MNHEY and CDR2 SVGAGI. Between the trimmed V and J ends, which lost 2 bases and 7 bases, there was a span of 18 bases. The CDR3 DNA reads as TGTGCCAGCAGTTACACCGGGCGCGGTCAGGGAGAGCAGTACTTC. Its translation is CASSYTGRGQGEQYF.

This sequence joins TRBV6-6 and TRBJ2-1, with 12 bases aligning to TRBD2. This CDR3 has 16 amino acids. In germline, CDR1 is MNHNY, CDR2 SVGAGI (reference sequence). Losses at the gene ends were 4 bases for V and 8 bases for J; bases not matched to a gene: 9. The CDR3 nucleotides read TGTGCCAGCAGTTCATTCGGACTAGCGGGAAGGGATGAGCAGTTCTTC. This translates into CASSSFGLAGRDEQFF.

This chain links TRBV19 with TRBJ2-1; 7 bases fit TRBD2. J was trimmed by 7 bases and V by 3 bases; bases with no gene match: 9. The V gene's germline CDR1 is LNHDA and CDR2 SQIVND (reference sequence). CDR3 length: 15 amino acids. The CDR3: CASSMGGSRRNEQFF. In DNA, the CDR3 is TGTGCCAGTAGTATGGGCGGGAGCCGACGGAATGAGCAGTTCTTC. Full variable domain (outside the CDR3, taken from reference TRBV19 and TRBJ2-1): DGGITQSPKYLFRKEGQNVTLSCEQNLNHDAMYWYRQDPGQGLRLIYYSQIVNDFQKGDIAEGYSVSREKKESFPLTVTSAQKNPTAFYLCASSMGGSRRNEQFFGPGTRLTVL.

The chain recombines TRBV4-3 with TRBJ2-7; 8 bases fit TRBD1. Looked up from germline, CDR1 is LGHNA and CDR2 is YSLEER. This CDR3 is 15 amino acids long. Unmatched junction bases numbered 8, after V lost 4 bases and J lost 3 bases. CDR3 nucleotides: TGCGCCAGCAGCCTAGCTGACAGGGGACGCTACGAGCAGTACTTC. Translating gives CASSLADRGRYEQYF.

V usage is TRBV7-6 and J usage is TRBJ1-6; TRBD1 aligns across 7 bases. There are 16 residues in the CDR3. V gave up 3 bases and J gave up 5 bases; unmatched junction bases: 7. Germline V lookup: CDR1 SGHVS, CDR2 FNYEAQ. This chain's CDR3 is CASSLGAGTDNSPLHF. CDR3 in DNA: TGTGCCAGCAGCTTGGGTGCCGGGACAGATAATTCACCCCTCCACTTT.

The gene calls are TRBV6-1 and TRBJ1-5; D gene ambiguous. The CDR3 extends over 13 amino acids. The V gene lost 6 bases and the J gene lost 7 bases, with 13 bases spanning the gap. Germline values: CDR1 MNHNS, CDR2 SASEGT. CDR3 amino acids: CASSPEGGQPQHF. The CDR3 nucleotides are TGTGCCAGCAGCCCTGAGGGCGGGCAGCCCCAGCATTTT.

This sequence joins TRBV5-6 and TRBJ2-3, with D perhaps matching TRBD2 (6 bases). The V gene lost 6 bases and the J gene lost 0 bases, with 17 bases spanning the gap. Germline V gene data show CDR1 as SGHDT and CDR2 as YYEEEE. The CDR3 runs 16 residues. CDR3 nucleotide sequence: TGTGCCAGCACCCCCCCGCGGGACTCTAGCACAGATACGCAGTATTTT. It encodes CASTPPRDSSTDTQYF.

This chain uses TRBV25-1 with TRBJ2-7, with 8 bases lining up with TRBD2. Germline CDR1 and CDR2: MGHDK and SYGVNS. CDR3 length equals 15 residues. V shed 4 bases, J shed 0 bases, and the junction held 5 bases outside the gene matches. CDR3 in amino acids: CASSGTSPSSYEQYF. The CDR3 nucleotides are TGTGCCAGCAGTGGGACTAGCCCCAGCTCCTACGAGCAGTACTTC.

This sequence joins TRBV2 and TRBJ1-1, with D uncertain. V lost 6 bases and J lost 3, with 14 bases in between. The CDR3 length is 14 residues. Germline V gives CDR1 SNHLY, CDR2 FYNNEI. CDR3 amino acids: CASRARSVDTEAFF. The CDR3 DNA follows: TGTGCCAGCAGGGCTCGTTCTGTGGACACTGAAGCTTTCTTT.

The CDR3 is CASTLTGLEQYF. The DNA of the CDR3 is TGTGCCAGCACCCTGACAGGCTTGGAGCAGTACTTC. The V gene is TRBV6-1, the J gene TRBJ2-7; D possibly corresponds to TRBD1 (6 bases). This CDR3 is built from 12 residues. Per the germline V gene, CDR1 is MNHNS and CDR2 is SASEGT. The V end was cut by 7 bases, the J end by 7 bases, with 14 bases between.

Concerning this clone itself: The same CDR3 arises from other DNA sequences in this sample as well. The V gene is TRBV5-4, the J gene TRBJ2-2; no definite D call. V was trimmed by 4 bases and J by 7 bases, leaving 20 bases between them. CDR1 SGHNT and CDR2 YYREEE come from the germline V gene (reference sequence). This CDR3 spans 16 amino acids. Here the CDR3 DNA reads TGTGCCAGCAGCCCCGAGGTCGCGAGGAGTGGCGGGGAGCTGTTTTTT. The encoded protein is CASSPEVARSGGELFF.

In DNA, the CDR3 is TGTGCCAGCAGCCAACCCCCCACAGTGTACGAGCAGTACTTC. As protein: CASSQPPTVYEQYF. The chain joins TRBV7-2 to TRBJ2-7; D gene ambiguous. Germline values: CDR1 SGHTA, CDR2 FQGNSA. This CDR3 comprises 14 residues. V was clipped by 5 bases and J by 4 bases, with 15 bases between them.

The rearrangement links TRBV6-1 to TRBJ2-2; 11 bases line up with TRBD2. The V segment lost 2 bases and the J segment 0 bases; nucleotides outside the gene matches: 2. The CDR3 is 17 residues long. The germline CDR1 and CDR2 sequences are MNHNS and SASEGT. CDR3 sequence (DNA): TGTGCCAGCAGTGAAACTAGCGGGGGCGCGAACACCGGGGAGCTGTTTTTT. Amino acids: CASSETSGGANTGELFF.